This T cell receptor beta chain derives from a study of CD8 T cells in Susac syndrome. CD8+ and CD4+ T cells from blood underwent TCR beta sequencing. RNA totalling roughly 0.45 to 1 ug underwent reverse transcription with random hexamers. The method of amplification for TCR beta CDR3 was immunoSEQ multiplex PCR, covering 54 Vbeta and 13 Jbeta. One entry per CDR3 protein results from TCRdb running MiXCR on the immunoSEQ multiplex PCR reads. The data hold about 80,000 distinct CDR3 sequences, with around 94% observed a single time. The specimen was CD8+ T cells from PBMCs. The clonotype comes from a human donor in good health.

The CDR3 bases are TGCAGCGTTGAAGATCAGGGACAGGGGTTCGACTATGGCTACACCTTC. Its protein is CSVEDQGQGFDYGYTF. This rearrangement joins TRBV29-1 to TRBJ1-2; 10 nucleotides align to TRBD1. The CDR3 extends over 16 amino acids. Looked up from germline, CDR1 is SQVTM and CDR2 is ANQGSEA. V lost 0 bases, J lost 3 bases, and 7 bases stayed unmatched.